What follows are 14 T cell receptor beta chains derived from one specimen sequenced in a study of T cell responses to AZD1222 COVID-19 vaccine. Generated by immunoSEQ multiplex PCR, the TCRdb table keeps only in-frame clones and is missing some. The sample has some 140,000 clones, 90% seen once. The input for sequencing was peripheral blood, taken on day 0 of AZD1222 vaccination. Receptors were obtained from an adult in good health.

This clone was picked up a small number of times. This CDR3 reads CAWSVRVQGTTYNSPLHF. As DNA, the CDR3 is TGTGCCTGGAGTGTCCGGGTACAGGGAACTACCTATAATTCACCCCTCCACTTT. J is TRBJ1-6 and V is TRBV30, with D perhaps TRBD1 (6 bases). Germline assignment: CDR1 GTSNPN and CDR2 SVGIG (reference sequence). The V gene lost 0 bases and the J gene lost 2 bases, with 17 bases spanning the gap. The CDR3 is 18 residues long.

The chain carries TRBV28 and TRBJ2-3; D possibly uses TRBD1 or TRBD2 (6 bases each). The V gene lost 7 bases and the J gene lost 2 bases, with 13 bases spanning the gap. The CDR3 has 14 residues. Germline CDR1 reads MDHEN; CDR2 reads SYDVKM. The CDR3 sequence: CASKGGPFTDTQYF. In nucleotides, the CDR3 is TGTGCCAGCAAAGGGGGGCCCTTCACAGATACGCAGTATTTT.

V is TRBV6-2 or TRBV6-3 and J is TRBJ2-2; no definite D call. This CDR3 has 13 residues. Per the germline V gene, CDR1 is MNHEY and CDR2 is SVGEGT. The V and J ends lost 0 bases and 5 bases respectively, with 4 bases between them. This chain's CDR3 is CASSYSATGELFF. The CDR3 DNA reads TGTGCCAGCAGTTACTCAGCAACCGGGGAGCTGTTTTTT.

This clone was found a few times. The V call is TRBV7-9, the J call TRBJ2-2; no reliable D call. CDR1 SEHNR and CDR2 FQNEAQ come from the germline V gene (reference sequence). The CDR3 totals 14 residues. Trimming cost V 6 bases and J 0 bases, with 8 bases left between them. Here the CDR3 reads CASRGLTNTGELFF. The CDR3 bases are TGTGCCAGCAGGGGATTAACGAACACCGGGGAGCTGTTTTTT. The full variable domain, with the rest looked up from reference TRBV7-9 and TRBJ2-2, is DTGVSQNPRHKITKRGQNVTFRCDPISEHNRLYWYRQTLGQGPEFLTYFQNEAQLEKSRLLSDRFSAERPKGSFSTLEIQRTEQGDSAMYLCASRGLTNTGELFFGEGSRLTVL.

The chain combines TRBV12-3 or TRBV12-4 with TRBJ2-1; a possible D gene is TRBD2 (6 bases). V lost 3 bases to trimming and J lost 9 bases, with 9 bases between them. The CDR3 covers 12 residues. The CDR3 nucleotides read TGTGCCAGCAGTTTTGTGGGAGGTGAGCAGTTCTTC. Residues: CASSFVGGEQFF.

This clone appeared a few times. V usage is TRBV7-6 and J usage is TRBJ1-2; D unresolved. V was cut by 10 bases and J by 5 bases, with 14 bases left in between. CDR1 is SGHVS, CDR2 FNYEAQ, per germline. This CDR3 has 12 residues. In DNA, the CDR3 is TGTGCCACCGACGCACCGGGATATGGCTACACCTTC. It codes for CATDAPGYGYTF.

The chain has TRBV28 and TRBJ2-1; the D gene is possibly TRBD1 (6 bases). Germline V gives CDR1 MDHEN, CDR2 SYDVKM. This CDR3 has 12 residues. V was cut by 8 bases and J by 5 bases, with 10 bases left in between. CDR3 sequence: CASRTANNEQFF. The CDR3 coding sequence is TGTGCCAGCCGGACAGCCAACAATGAGCAGTTCTTC.

The chain uses TRBV15 and TRBJ2-1, with 11 bases identical to TRBD2. The junction had 7 bases not matched to a gene; V was cut back by 3 bases and J by 9 bases. Germline loops: CDR1 LNHNV, CDR2 YYDKDF (reference sequence). The CDR3 length is 15 residues. In DNA form, the CDR3 reads TGTGCCACCAGCAGCGGACTAGCGGGCACTGGTGAGCAGTTCTTC. Encoded protein: CATSSGLAGTGEQFF.

The rearrangement joins TRBV19 to TRBJ2-2, with 8 bases fitting TRBD2. This CDR3 has 13 residues. Unmatched junction bases numbered 0, after V lost 6 bases and J lost 3 bases. Looked up from germline, CDR1 is LNHDA and CDR2 is SQIVND (reference sequence). CDR3 in amino acids: CASSGRDTGELFF. The CDR3 DNA follows: TGTGCCAGTAGCGGGAGGGACACCGGGGAGCTGTTTTTT.

The V call is TRBV7-9, the J call TRBJ1-6; no reliable D call. Looked up from germline, CDR1 is SEHNR and CDR2 is FQNEAQ (reference sequence). This CDR3 spans 15 amino acids. Trimming took off 1 base at V and 6 bases at J, with 10 bases between the two ends. CDR3 amino acids: CASSLDAVINSPLHF. CDR3 nucleotide sequence: TGTGCCAGCAGCTTAGACGCAGTAATTAATTCACCCCTCCACTTT.

The CDR3 is CASRYTRVSYEQYF. The CDR3 DNA follows: TGTGCCAGCAGATACACCAGGGTCTCCTACGAGCAGTACTTC. J is TRBJ2-7 and V is TRBV27, with D maybe TRBD1 (5 bases). The CDR3 spans 14 residues. V shed 6 bases and J shed 0 bases, with 12 bases lying between them. Germline CDR1 MNHEY, CDR2 SMNVEV (reference sequence).

The chain couples TRBV12-3 or TRBV12-4 to TRBJ1-1; tentative D call: TRBD1 (5 bases). This CDR3 is 13 amino acids long. V shed 7 bases and J shed 11 bases, with 20 bases lying between them. CDR3 amino acids: CASIVRGTPEAFF. CDR3 DNA: TGTGCCAGCATCGTTCGGGGGACCCCGGAGGCTTTCTTT.

The chain employs TRBV9 and TRBJ1-6; TRBD1 matches at 8 bases. The trim removed 0 bases at V and 8 bases at J, leaving 4 bases unmatched. The CDR3 loop spans 15 amino acids. From germline, CDR1 is SGDLS and CDR2 YYNGEE. The CDR3: CASSVATTGDSPLHF. The CDR3 region has the DNA TGTGCCAGCAGCGTAGCTACGACAGGGGATTCACCCCTCCACTTT.

The chain is built from TRBV18 and TRBJ2-5; no clear D gene. The CDR3 contains 14 residues. Trimming took 3 bases from V and 5 from J, leaving 13 bases between them. Germline CDR1 and CDR2: KGHSH and LQKENI. The CDR3, as DNA: TGTGCCAGCTCACCTTCTAGGGTCGGGGAGACCCAGTACTTC. Translating gives CASSPSRVGETQYF. The full variable domain, rest sourced from reference TRBV18 and TRBJ2-5, is NAGVMQNPRHLVRRRGQEARLRCSPMKGHSHVYWYRQLPEEGLKFMVYLQKENIIDESGMPKERFSAEFPKEGPSILRIQQVVRGDSAAYFCASSPSRVGETQYFGPGTRLLVL.